Each of the 26 T cell receptor beta chains below was sequenced from the same sample in a study of blood T cell repertoires in COVID-19. Using immunoSEQ multiplex PCR, the repertoire was profiled, and TCRdb retains in-frame clones only, with some absent. The sample shows 15,000 to 20,000 clones, roughly 87% of them seen only once. The sequencing sample was made of peripheral blood. These receptor sequences come from a human donor in a cohort sampled during active COVID-19.

A single count supports this clone. The chain has TRBV6-2 or TRBV6-3 and TRBJ2-7; D is unclear. Trimming pared 2 bases from V and 7 bases from J, leaving 9 bases between. The CDR3 runs 12 residues. Germline V CDR1 and CDR2: MNHEY, SVGEGT. The chain's CDR3 is CASSYEHGEQYF. In DNA, the CDR3 is TGTGCCAGCAGTTACGAGCACGGGGAGCAGTACTTC.

CDR3 residues: CARSLGRRGFTGELFF. The CDR3 DNA is TGTGCCAGAAGCTTGGGGAGGAGGGGCTTCACCGGGGAGCTGTTTTTT. The chain joins TRBV5-3 to TRBJ2-2, with TRBD2 as a possible D gene (6 bases). TRBV5-3 is sorted into the ORF group, with uncertain function. The CDR3 has 16 amino acids. The V gene lost 0 bases and the J gene lost 4 bases, with 13 bases spanning the gap.

The V gene is TRBV5-6, the J gene TRBJ2-7; the match to TRBD2 covers 8 bases. Germline V gives CDR1 SGHDT, CDR2 YYEEEE. V dropped 3 bases and J dropped 3; count of bases not matched to a gene: 8. This CDR3 comprises 15 residues. CDR3 DNA sequence: TGTGCCAGCAGCTGGGGAGCGGGGGCGTACTACGAGCAGTACTTC. Its translation: CASSWGAGAYYEQYF.

The chain joins TRBV5-1 to TRBJ2-3, with 7 bases that match TRBD1. Germline V gives CDR1 SGHRS, CDR2 YFSETQ. There are 15 residues in the CDR3. V was clipped by 3 bases and J by 0 bases; unmatched bases: 4. The CDR3: CASSSDRASTDTQYF. CDR3 in DNA: TGCGCCAGCAGCTCAGACAGGGCTAGCACAGATACGCAGTATTTT. The whole variable domain, filled in from reference TRBV5-1 and TRBJ2-3, reads KAGVTQTPRYLIKTRGQQVTLSCSPISGHRSVSWYQQTPGQGLQFLFEYFSETQRNKGNFPGRFSGRQFSNSRSEMNVSTLELGDSALYLCASSSDRASTDTQYFGPGTRLTVL.

The chain employs TRBV7-2 and TRBJ1-1, with TRBD1 matching over 8 bases. CDR3 size: 14 residues. The germline V gene has CDR1 SGHTA and CDR2 FQGNSA. The V gene end was trimmed by 5 bases and the J gene end by 5 bases; junction bases not matched to a gene: 7. The CDR3 sequence is CASSAQQGDTEAFF. CDR3 DNA: TGTGCCAGCAGCGCCCAACAGGGGGATACTGAAGCTTTCTTT.

This sequence joins TRBV5-1 and TRBJ2-3, with 10 bases lining up with TRBD2. The CDR3 runs 15 residues. After removal of 0 bases from V and 4 bases from J, the junction contained 2 bases not matched to a gene. The germline gives CDR1 SGHRS, CDR2 YFSETQ. CDR3 in DNA: TGCGCCAGCAGCTTGGGAGCGGGGGGGGCAGATACGCAGTATTTT. Encoded protein: CASSLGAGGADTQYF.

The chain carries TRBV30 and TRBJ2-7, with D perhaps matching TRBD2 (6 bases). The V end lost 5 bases, the J end lost 5 bases, and 13 bases lay between the germline ends. The CDR3 consists of 12 residues. Germline V CDR1 and CDR2: GTSNPN, SVGIG (reference sequence). CDR3 loop: CAWGVTGDEQYF. The DNA of the CDR3 is TGTGCCTGGGGGGTGACGGGGGACGAGCAGTACTTC.

The V call is TRBV18, the J call TRBJ1-1; no reliable D call. Looked up from germline, CDR1 is KGHSH and CDR2 is LQKENI. CDR3 size: 14 residues. V lost 2 bases to trimming and J lost 1 base, with 8 bases between them. The CDR3 here is CASSPINGNTEAFF. In DNA, the CDR3 is TGTGCCAGCTCACCAATCAACGGGAACACTGAAGCTTTCTTT.

This clone was observed once. The chain carries TRBV6-5 and TRBJ2-5, with TRBD2 matching 12 bases. V shed 6 bases and J 1 base; nucleotides not matched to a gene: 0. CDR3 length: 14 amino acids. CDR1 is MNHEY and CDR2 is SVGAGI in the germline V gene. CDR3 loop: CASRLAGGQETQYF. The CDR3 coding sequence is TGTGCCAGCAGACTAGCGGGGGGCCAAGAGACCCAGTACTTC.

This chain connects TRBV5-1 to TRBJ1-3; D may be TRBD1 (5 bases). V gave up 4 bases and J gave up 2 bases, with 13 bases separating them. This CDR3 has 15 residues. The V gene's germline CDR1 is SGHRS and CDR2 YFSETQ. The CDR3 is CASSPQAGAGNTIYF. The CDR3 region has the DNA TGCGCCAGCAGCCCCCAGGCGGGGGCTGGAAACACCATATATTTT.

The chain uses TRBV10-3 and TRBJ2-5; TRBD1 aligns across 9 bases. Germline CDR1 ENHRY, CDR2 SYGVKD. CDR3 size: 14 residues. The trim removed 5 bases at V and 0 bases at J, leaving 1 base unmatched. The CDR3 nucleotides read TGTGCCATCAGTAGGGACAGGGACCAAGAGACCCAGTACTTC. Its translation: CAISRDRDQETQYF.

The chain is built from TRBV10-3 and TRBJ1-2; 7 bases fit TRBD1. Germline V gives CDR1 ENHRY, CDR2 SYGVKD. The CDR3 runs 14 residues. The V segment lost 6 bases and the J segment 0 bases; nucleotides outside the gene matches: 4. The CDR3 loop is CAISDGTANYGYTF. The CDR3 region has the DNA TGTGCCATCAGCGACGGGACAGCTAACTATGGCTACACCTTC.

J is TRBJ1-1 and V is TRBV5-4; 10 bases map to TRBD1. After removal of 5 bases from V and 5 bases from J, the junction contained 18 bases not matched to a gene. Germline assignment: CDR1 SGHNT and CDR2 YYREEE (reference sequence). This CDR3 has 18 residues. The CDR3 nucleotides read TGTGCCAGCAGTATCCCCGGGGACAGGGGTTATTTTGGGACTGAAGCTTTCTTT. Its translation is CASSIPGDRGYFGTEAFF. The whole variable domain, remainder taken from reference TRBV5-4 and TRBJ1-1, is ETGVTQSPTHLIKTRGQQVTLRCSSQSGHNTVSWYQQALGQGPQFIFQYYREEENGRGNFPPRFSGLQFPNYSSELNVNALELDDSALYLCASSIPGDRGYFGTEAFFGQGTRLTVV.

The genes are TRBV9 and TRBJ1-1; 9 bases are a match to TRBD1. This CDR3 region has 13 residues. The germline gives CDR1 SGDLS, CDR2 YYNGEE. V trimming: 1 base; J trimming: 10 bases; junction bases outside the gene matches: 5. The CDR3 spells CASSVTRQGVAFF. In nucleotides, the CDR3 is TGTGCCAGCAGCGTAACCCGACAGGGGGTAGCTTTCTTT. The full variable domain, with the rest looked up from reference TRBV9 and TRBJ1-1, is DSGVTQTPKHLITATGQRVTLRCSPRSGDLSVYWYQQSLDQGLQFLIQYYNGEERAKGNILERFSAQQFPDLHSELNLSSLELGDSALYFCASSVTRQGVAFFGQGTRLTVV.

The genes are TRBV5-1 and TRBJ2-7, with 7 bases that match TRBD2. V dropped 4 bases and J dropped 0; count of bases not matched to a gene: 7. CDR1 SGHRS and CDR2 YFSETQ come from the germline V gene. The CDR3 is made up of 15 amino acids. CDR3 sequence: CASSPTSGVSYEQYF. The CDR3, as DNA: TGCGCCAGCAGCCCGACGAGCGGGGTCTCCTACGAGCAGTACTTC.

The chain recombines TRBV5-6 with TRBJ2-3; 14 nucleotides agree with TRBD2. CDR1 SGHDT and CDR2 YYEEEE come from the germline V gene. J lost 5 bases, V lost 4 bases, and 9 bases had no gene match. The CDR3 length is 17 residues. The CDR3 sequence is CASSHPGLAGGLDTQYF. The CDR3 nucleotides read TGTGCCAGCAGCCACCCTGGACTAGCGGGGGGATTAGATACGCAGTATTTT.

V and J are TRBV11-1 and TRBJ2-7; a possible D gene is TRBD2 (5 bases). The CDR3 has 14 residues. The germline V and J ends were trimmed by 3 bases and 2 bases, with 11 bases remaining between them. CDR1 and CDR2 from the germline V gene are SGHAT and FQDESV (reference sequence). The CDR3 bases are TGTGCCAGCAGCTTGTCCAGGAGGCCCTACGAGCAGTACTTC. Translating gives CASSLSRRPYEQYF.

The J gene is TRBJ2-1, the V gene TRBV30, with 8 bases that match TRBD2. V lost 7 bases, J lost 2 bases, and 4 bases stayed unmatched. This CDR3 is 13 amino acids long. Germline CDR1 GTSNPN, CDR2 SVGIG (reference sequence). CDR3 in amino acids: CAYTGGPYNEQFF. The CDR3 nucleotides are TGTGCCTATACGGGGGGGCCCTACAATGAGCAGTTCTTC.

This clone was detected a few times. Here the CDR3 reads CASSSNREYPRYEQFF. The CDR3 DNA is TGTGCCAGCAGTTCGAACCGGGAATACCCCCGCTATGAGCAGTTCTTC. The chain uses TRBV11-2 and TRBJ2-1, with D possibly TRBD2 on 5 matching bases. Germline CDR1 SGHAT, CDR2 FQNNGV. CDR3 length equals 16 residues. Trimming cost V 6 bases and J 8 bases, with 23 bases left between them.

The chain carries TRBV9 and TRBJ2-5, with a tentative D call TRBD2 (5 bases). Germline V gene sequence: CDR1 SGDLS, CDR2 YYNGEE. Trimming left V 5 bases short and J 7 bases short, with 15 bases between. This CDR3 contains 13 residues. The CDR3 loop reads CASRGGASGTQYF. The CDR3 nucleotides are TGTGCCAGCAGAGGAGGAGCGTCAGGGACCCAGTACTTC.

This clone was recorded once. The chain employs TRBV5-1 and TRBJ2-3; 11 nucleotides match TRBD2. This CDR3 is 16 amino acids long. The ends lost 0 bases at V and 6 bases at J; junction bases unmatched: 6. Germline V gene lookup returns CDR1 SGHRS and CDR2 YFSETQ. The CDR3 spells CASSLVLAGGSDTQYF. CDR3 coding DNA: TGCGCCAGCAGCTTGGTTCTAGCGGGGGGATCGGATACGCAGTATTTT.

This chain uses TRBV9 with TRBJ2-3; 9 bases line up with TRBD1. After removal of 6 bases from V and 7 bases from J, the junction contained 6 bases not matched to a gene. Looked up from germline, CDR1 is SGDLS and CDR2 is YYNGEE. The CDR3 is 13 residues long. The CDR3 loop is CASTGQGLNTQYF. The CDR3 region has the DNA TGTGCCAGCACTGGACAGGGGTTGAATACGCAGTATTTT.

This chain joins TRBV9 and TRBJ2-3; TRBD1 aligns across 8 bases. With V trimmed by 4 bases and J by 4 bases, 5 bases remained unmatched. Germline V CDR1 and CDR2: SGDLS, YYNGEE. CDR3 length: 14 residues. The CDR3, as DNA: TGTGCCAGCAGCCCCGGACAGGGAGCAGATACGCAGTATTTT. It encodes CASSPGQGADTQYF.

There are a few counts of this clone. The V and J genes are TRBV2 and TRBJ2-2; 7 nucleotides align to TRBD1. The trim removed 2 bases at V and 6 bases at J, leaving 9 bases unmatched. The CDR3 loop spans 16 amino acids. Germline V gene lookup returns CDR1 SNHLY and CDR2 FYNNEI. The CDR3 is CASSERAGGRAGELFF. The CDR3 DNA sequence: TGTGCCAGCAGTGAAAGGGCAGGGGGTCGGGCCGGGGAGCTGTTTTTT.

This clone was seen a handful of times. V and J are TRBV5-5 and TRBJ1-2, with a weak D call TRBD1 (5 bases). CDR3 length equals 15 residues. V lost 0 bases to trimming and J lost 8 bases, with 17 bases between them. The V gene's germline CDR1 is SGHKS and CDR2 YYEKEE (reference sequence). CDR3 sequence (DNA): TGTGCCAGCAGCTTGGGGGCCGGGGGAGTAAGCGGCTACACCTTC. Its translation is CASSLGAGGVSGYTF.

V gene TRBV7-9 combines with J gene TRBJ1-4; perhaps TRBD1 as D (5 bases). The CDR3 covers 16 residues. Germline-derived CDR1 and CDR2 are SEHNR and FQNEAQ (reference sequence). Trimming cost V 4 bases and J 8 bases, with 20 bases left between them. The CDR3 nucleotides read TGTGCCAGCAGCTCCCAAAGAGGGGTACTAGCCGAAAAACTGTTTTTT. Translated, it gives CASSSQRGVLAEKLFF.